This TCR beta chain was recovered during a study of shared clonotypes between healthy human individuals. Whole-study findings and limits: Unshared clonotypes carried lower generation probabilities than those common to all four donors. Generally, naive subsets came out with larger estimated richness than memory subsets. Genetic and exposure-history diversity was limited by the few donors.

V lost 1 base, J lost 4 bases, and 8 bases lay in between. The CDR3 totals 13 residues. Germline loops: CDR1 SSHAT, CDR2 FNYEAQ (reference sequence). The study ran the assay at deep level. Data came from immunoSEQ multiplex PCR; TCRdb stores just in-frame clones and leaves some out. This sample has over 2,000,000 clones, with around 93% found just once. As to this clone: Its antigen remains unknown.

The naive CD8 population came from CD45RO-negative cells selected for CCR7, without terminally differentiated effector memory CD45RA+ cells. The rearrangement joins TRBV7-7 to TRBJ2-7; D ambiguous. The sequencing sample was made of naive CD8+ T cells from PBMCs. This TCR was recovered from a man aged 18 to 35 in good health. Some clones in this sample may be carry-over from other donors' samples. The CDR3 coding sequence is TGTGCCAGCAGCTTAGGGCTGGGTTACGAGCAGTACTTC. Its translation: CASSLGLGYEQYF.